Listed here are 13 T cell receptor beta chains from one sample, sequenced in a study of shared clonotypes between healthy human individuals. Generated by immunoSEQ multiplex PCR, the TCRdb table keeps only in-frame clones and is missing some. There are millions of clones in the sample; around 95% occur only once, and about 0.13% lies in the top ten. The sequenced sample consisted of naive CD4+ T cells sorted from blood. Stated subset: CD45RA+ positively selected. These receptors were obtained from a young man in good health.

The gene calls are TRBV5-1 and TRBJ2-2; D ambiguous. Trimming removed 0 bases at V and 7 bases at J, with 10 bases between. Germline V gene lookup returns CDR1 SGHRS and CDR2 YFSETQ. The CDR3 consists of 14 residues. DNA for the CDR3: TGCGCCAGCAGCTTGGAGCTTACGGGCGGGGAGCTGTTTTTT. Protein: CASSLELTGGELFF. Complete variable domain (other parts from reference TRBV5-1 and TRBJ2-2): KAGVTQTPRYLIKTRGQQVTLSCSPISGHRSVSWYQQTPGQGLQFLFEYFSETQRNKGNFPGRFSGRQFSNSRSEMNVSTLELGDSALYLCASSLELTGGELFFGEGSRLTVL.

The chain has TRBV5-1 and TRBJ2-3, with 9 bases identical to TRBD2. V lost 2 bases to trimming and J lost 13 bases; unmatched junction nucleotides: 8. The CDR3 sequence is 13 residues long. Germline V gene data show CDR1 as SGHRS and CDR2 as YFSETQ. As DNA, the CDR3 is TGCGCCAGCAGCTTCCAGCGGGAGGCCCTAGAGTATTTT. Amino acid sequence: CASSFQREALEYF.

The V call is TRBV7-3, the J call TRBJ2-7; TRBD1 agrees at 12 bases. J was trimmed by 3 bases and V by 4 bases; bases with no gene match: 4. The CDR3 spans 15 residues. From germline, CDR1 is SGHTA and CDR2 FQGTGA. This CDR3 reads CASSSGTGGVYEQYF. The CDR3 coding sequence is TGTGCCAGCAGCTCAGGGACAGGGGGCGTCTACGAGCAGTACTTC. Together with reference TRBV7-3 and TRBJ2-7, the CDR3 gives the full variable domain: GAGVSQTPSNKVTEKGKYVELRCDPISGHTALYWYRQSLGQGPEFLIYFQGTGAADDSGLPNDRFFAVRPEGSVSTLKIQRTERGDSAVYLCASSSGTGGVYEQYFGPGTRLTVT.

To note about this clone: Other DNA sequences from this sample encode an identical CDR3 as well. In DNA, the CDR3 is TGTGCCAGCAGTCGAGGGGATAGCAATCAGCCCCAGCATTTT. Its protein is CASSRGDSNQPQHF. The genes are TRBV6-5 and TRBJ1-5, with D perhaps matching TRBD1 (5 bases). Germline CDR1 MNHEY, CDR2 SVGAGI. V was clipped by 5 bases and J by 0 bases, with 8 bases between them. The CDR3 runs 14 residues.

This clone was counted a single time. The chain uses TRBV15 and TRBJ1-2; weak D call: TRBD1 (6 bases). Germline loops: CDR1 LNHNV, CDR2 YYDKDF (reference sequence). The length of the CDR3 is 16 residues. V gave up 0 bases and J gave up 5 bases, with 16 bases separating them. In DNA form, the CDR3 reads TGTGCCACCAGCAGAGATCCCCAGGCAGGGGTTTATGGCTACACCTTC. Its protein is CATSRDPQAGVYGYTF.

The chain employs TRBV6-1 and TRBJ1-5; D gene unclear. Looked up from germline, CDR1 is MNHNS and CDR2 is SASEGT. V was pared by 2 bases and J by 5 bases, with 10 bases between. The CDR3 covers 14 residues. CDR3 sequence reads: CASSETQSYQPQHF. CDR3 sequence (DNA): TGTGCCAGCAGTGAAACTCAGAGTTATCAGCCCCAGCATTTT.

The V gene is TRBV5-4, the J gene TRBJ1-1; tentative D call: TRBD1 (6 bases). CDR1 is SGHNT, CDR2 YYREEE, per germline (reference sequence). Trimming stripped 4 bases from V and 4 bases from J, with 17 bases between. CDR3 length equals 15 residues. The CDR3 DNA is TGTGCCAGCAGCCCGACGGGGGGGCAGTCCACTGAAGCTTTCTTT. Protein product: CASSPTGGQSTEAFF. Full variable domain (outside the CDR3, taken from reference TRBV5-4 and TRBJ1-1): ETGVTQSPTHLIKTRGQQVTLRCSSQSGHNTVSWYQQALGQGPQFIFQYYREEENGRGNFPPRFSGLQFPNYSSELNVNALELDDSALYLCASSPTGGQSTEAFFGQGTRLTVV.

This chain uses TRBV10-2 with TRBJ1-5, with D possibly TRBD1 on 5 matching bases. The germline gives CDR1 WSHSY, CDR2 SAAADI. With 1 base removed from V and 0 bases from J, the gap between germline ends came to 13 bases. This CDR3 contains 17 residues. CDR3 in amino acids: CASSEWAGRGSNQPQHF. The CDR3 region has the DNA TGCGCCAGCAGTGAGTGGGCAGGGAGGGGTAGCAATCAGCCCCAGCATTTT.

The sample holds one count of this clone. The chain combines TRBV18 with TRBJ2-1; no definite D call. The ends were cut back, 1 base at V and 5 bases at J, with 6 bases in the middle. The CDR3 spans 13 residues. Germline assignment: CDR1 KGHSH and CDR2 LQKENI. The DNA for the CDR3 is TGTGCCAGCTCACCACTCATGGACAATGAGCAGTTCTTC. Translated, it gives CASSPLMDNEQFF.

The chain joins TRBV15 to TRBJ2-7; 8 bases are shared with TRBD1. The junction had 3 bases not matched to a gene; V was cut back by 5 bases and J by 6 bases. CDR1 LNHNV and CDR2 YYDKDF come from the germline V gene (reference sequence). The CDR3 has 12 residues. The CDR3: CATSQGAAEQYF. The CDR3 DNA is TGTGCCACCAGCCAGGGGGCAGCCGAGCAGTACTTC.

V and J are TRBV5-1 and TRBJ2-2, with 13 bases lining up with TRBD2. CDR1 and CDR2 (germline): SGHRS, YFSETQ. The CDR3 is made up of 19 amino acids. V lost 4 bases, J lost 0 bases, and 9 bases stayed unmatched. CDR3 region: CASSPSRTSGGPNTGELFF. The CDR3 DNA sequence: TGCGCCAGCAGCCCATCGCGGACTAGCGGGGGACCGAACACCGGGGAGCTGTTTTTT.

The chain couples TRBV10-3 to TRBJ2-7; D is unclear. CDR3 length equals 12 residues. From germline, CDR1 is ENHRY and CDR2 SYGVKD. The V end lost 7 bases, the J end lost 1 base, and 8 bases lay between the germline ends. CDR3 nucleotides: TGTGCCATCAAGGCGGATTCCTACGAGCAGTACTTC. Translation: CAIKADSYEQYF.

The genes are TRBV28 and TRBJ1-2; weak D call: TRBD1 (6 bases). V lost 7 bases, J lost 4 bases, and 16 bases lay in between. CDR1 is MDHEN, CDR2 SYDVKM, per germline. This CDR3 spans 14 amino acids. The DNA for the CDR3 is TGTGCCAGCACCCGAGGCGGGACATTCTATGGCTACACCTTC. Its translation: CASTRGGTFYGYTF.